This entry features one T cell receptor beta chain sequence. This clonotype came up many times. Its recognized antigen is unknown. There are no base qualities to consult, and no much larger clone falls within one base. Receptor amplification or capture employed multiplex PCR. Reads for this sample came from an Illumina HiSeq 4000. CDR3 regions were amplified by Arm-PCR with iRepertoire HTBI primers to construct TCR beta libraries. Before sequencing, the PCR products went through gel purification. The study's processing was this. Across samples, around 58 TRBV and roughly 15 TRBJ segments were identified and used for gene usage analysis of CDR3 amino acid clonotypes. COPE and FqMerger were used to merge the filtered high-quality paired reads into contigs. BLAST was used to align contigs to IMGT TRBV, TRBD and TRBJ reference genes, and CDR3 was defined according to IMGT. Any clonotype with a frequency above 0.1% was counted as a highly expanded clone. Shannon entropy was used to measure repertoire diversity, and the Gini coefficient was used to measure V-J evenness. Clonotypes shared by more than one individual were considered public. TCRdb handled the public reads itself, with Q25 trimming in fastp and clone calling in MiXCR, and kept productive beta chains. CDR3 protein sequences are deduplicated, and each keeps its most common genes and DNA. Clone size and V and J calls follow TCRdb, not the original study. A total of fewer than 450,000 distinct CDR3 sequences appear in this sample, under 25% of them only once. Jointly, the top ten make up roughly 20% of the sample.

The sample is drawn from a study of regulatory T cells in long-lasting Graves disease (dated by TCRdb to the early 2020s). Regarding the research as a whole: Persistent Graves' disease was defined as antithyroid drug treatment for over 5 years with persistently positive TSH receptor autoantibodies. The study took place in China and was registered as a clinical trial. This study used TCR sequencing and RNA sequencing of peripheral blood to compare persistent Graves' disease patients against newly diagnosed Graves' disease patients. Antithyroid drugs had been taken for 8.5 to 13 years on average by persistent Graves' disease patients in the clinical cohort. TCR sequencing covered 13 persistent and 20 newly diagnosed Graves' disease patients, 33 samples in total. Broader findings and caveats from the paper: The authors noted that the small sample size was a limitation that may lower accuracy. TRBV28, TRBJ1-2 and TRBJ2-5 were preferentially used in persistent disease, while TRBV20-1 and TRBJ2-1 were favored in newly diagnosed disease. More public clonotypes were shared among persistent patients (roughly 3,000) than among newly diagnosed patients (over 900). The study examined only peripheral blood because the primary lesion, thyroid tissue, could not be accessed. Compared with newly diagnosed patients, persistent Graves' disease patients had lower TCR Shannon entropy and fewer highly expanded clones, which suggests clonal expansion. Sequencing and analysis were limited to the TCR beta chain.

The meaning of the sample's time point label: persistent/refractory GD, antithyroid drugs over 5 years with positive TRAb. For both TCR sequencing and RNA sequencing, RNA was extracted from PBMCs in TRIzol. Graves' disease was diagnosed according to American Thyroid Association guidelines. The patients came from an endocrinology department in Xi'an, China. From each patient, around 9 milliliters of peripheral blood was collected into an EDTA anticoagulant tube. Ficoll Paque Plus density gradient separation was used to isolate PBMCs, and no further T cell sorting was done. An Agilent 2100 Bioanalyzer and agarose gel were used to check RNA quality, while a NanoDrop 2000 measured RNA concentration. Trimming costs V 2 bases and J 4 bases, and their ends lie 15 bases apart. CDR1 SGDLS and CDR2 YYNGEE are derived from the germline V gene. The CDR3 runs 15 amino acids, cysteine and phenylalanine included. Only the CDR3 portion is preserved as DNA: 45 bases, with reading frame beginning at the first base.

The sample consisted of peripheral blood mononuclear cells (PBMCs), taken when the disease was refractory, from a patient treated with antithyroid drugs. Recombination linked TRBV9 to TRBJ1-2, with no D gene named confidently. The source of this sequence is a female donor with Graves disease. The DNA sequence is TGTGCCAGCAGCGTCGCGGACGGGGTTGGCTATGGCTACACCTTC. Its product reads: CASSVADGVGYGYTF.